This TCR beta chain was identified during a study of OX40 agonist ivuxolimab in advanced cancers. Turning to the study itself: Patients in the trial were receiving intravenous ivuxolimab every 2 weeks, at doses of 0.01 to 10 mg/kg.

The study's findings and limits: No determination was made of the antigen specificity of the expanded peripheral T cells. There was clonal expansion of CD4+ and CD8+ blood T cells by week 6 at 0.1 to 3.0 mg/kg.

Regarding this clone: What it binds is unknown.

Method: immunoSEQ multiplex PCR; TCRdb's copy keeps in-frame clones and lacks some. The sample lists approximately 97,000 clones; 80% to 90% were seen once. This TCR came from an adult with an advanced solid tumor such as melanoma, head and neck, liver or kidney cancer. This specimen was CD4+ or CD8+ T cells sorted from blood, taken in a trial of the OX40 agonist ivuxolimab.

CDR3 region: CASSLTGVWYNEQFF. CDR3 nucleotides: TGTGCCAGCAGTCTGACAGGGGTTTGGTACAATGAGCAGTTCTTC. This chain links TRBV5-8 with TRBJ2-1; 8 bases are shared with TRBD1. The junction had 8 bases not matched to a gene; V was cut back by 5 bases and J by 4 bases. Germline V CDR1 and CDR2: SGHTS, YDEGEE. The CDR3 is made up of 15 amino acids.